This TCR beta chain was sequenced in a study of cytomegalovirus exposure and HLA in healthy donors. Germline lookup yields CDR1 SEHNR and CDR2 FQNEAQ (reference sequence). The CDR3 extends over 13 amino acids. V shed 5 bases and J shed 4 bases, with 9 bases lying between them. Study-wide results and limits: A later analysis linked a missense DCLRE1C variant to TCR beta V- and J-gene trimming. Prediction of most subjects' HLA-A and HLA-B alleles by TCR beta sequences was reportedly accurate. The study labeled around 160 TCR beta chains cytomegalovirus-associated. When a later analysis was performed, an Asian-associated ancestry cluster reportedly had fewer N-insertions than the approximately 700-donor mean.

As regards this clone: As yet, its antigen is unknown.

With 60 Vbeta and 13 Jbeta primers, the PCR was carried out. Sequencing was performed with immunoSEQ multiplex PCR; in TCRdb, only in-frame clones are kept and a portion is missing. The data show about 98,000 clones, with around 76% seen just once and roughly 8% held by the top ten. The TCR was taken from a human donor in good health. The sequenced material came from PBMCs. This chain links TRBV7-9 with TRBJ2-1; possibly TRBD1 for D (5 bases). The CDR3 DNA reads TGTGCCAGCAGCCGAGACAGATACAATGAGCAGTTCTTC. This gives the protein CASSRDRYNEQFF.